The T cell receptor (beta chain) described here comes from a study of response to subunit inactivated influenza vaccine. This CDR3 is built from 13 residues. Germline V CDR1 and CDR2: SEHNR, FQNEAQ (reference sequence). V lost 8 bases and J 7 bases, leaving 14 bases between the germline ends. TCRdb processed the RT-PCR reads anew with MiXCR; each CDR3 protein has one entry. The sample consists of a few hundred thousand distinct CDR3 sequences, approximately 14% of them appearing once. The TCR sequence derives from a man in his fifties or sixties who received an inactivated influenza vaccine. The input for sequencing was PBMCs from blood, taken 11 to 12 days after vaccination. The chain uses TRBV7-9 and TRBJ1-4; D is unclear. The CDR3 protein is CASGLGGFEKLFF. The CDR3 bases are TGTGCCAGCGGCCTAGGTGGCTTTGAAAAACTGTTTTTT.